The T cell receptor beta chain described here comes from a study of OX40 agonist ivuxolimab in advanced cancers. Study context: Patients assigned to dose escalation were diagnosed with hepatocellular carcinoma, melanoma, renal cell or head and neck cancer. General study points: Fewer expanded clones were found on average in CD4+ than in CD8+ T cells. Among expanded peripheral T cells, antigen specificity went undetermined.

Assay: immunoSEQ multiplex PCR; the TCRdb copy retains only in-frame clones and omits some. The top ten clones hold roughly 0.89% of a sample with more than 65,000 clones, about 85% of them seen once. Exclusion of a patient followed from autoimmune disease history or systemic immunosuppression. This clone has a single count. The antigen is unknown. One end of the junction fails to match germline, which may point to a read error. The sequence was obtained from an adult with an advanced solid tumor such as melanoma, head and neck, liver or kidney cancer. Specimen: CD4+ or CD8+ T cells sorted from blood, collected in a trial of the OX40 agonist ivuxolimab.

CDR3 bases: TGTGCTAGCAGCTTAGTAGCAGGGCGAGGTACCGGGGAGCTGTTTTTT. It yields the protein CASSLVAGRGTGELFF. The V and J genes are TRBV7-7 and TRBJ2-2; the D gene is possibly TRBD1 (5 bases). Looked up from germline, CDR1 is SSHAT and CDR2 is FNYEAQ (reference sequence). CDR3 length: 16 amino acids.